This TCR beta chain comes out of a study of Ad26.COV2.S vaccination and SARS-CoV-2 variants (dated by TCRdb to the early 2020s). In terms of the full investigation: Vaccine-arm donors were drawn from COV1001, a multicentre, randomized, double-blind, placebo-controlled phase I-IIa trial of Ad26.COV2.S in healthy adults. Sequencing of the TCRbeta repertoire served to evaluate the specificity and breadth of SARS-CoV-2-reactive T cell receptors following Ad26.COV2.S vaccination. Ad26.COV2.S was given intramuscularly at 5x10^10 or 1x10^11 viral particles, as a single shot or as two shots 56 days apart. Investigators remained blinded to trial group allocation during experiments and outcome assessment. The TCR-sequenced set comprised approximately 32 samples: approximately 20 Ad26.COV2.S vaccine recipients, 5 placebo recipients and 8 SARS-CoV-2 convalescent individuals. Trial participants were randomized into five groups of five, in which low-dose or high-dose Ad26.COV2.S was given once or twice, or placebo was given on both occasions. What the study reported, not specific to this receptor: The authors noted that the TCR breadth and depth analyses may have underestimated total T cell responses. Comparing responses between vaccine doses or regimens was not something the study was powered to do. Comparable non-spike TCR breadth was observed between vaccine and placebo recipients, consistent with only spike being contained in the vaccine. After vaccination, substantial breadth of spike-specific CD8+ and CD4+ T cell responses was reported. Compared with placebo recipients, Ad26.COV2.S recipients showed higher spike-specific TCR breadth (P = 0.0014).

The CDR3, from cysteine to phenylalanine, totals 14 residues. The kept DNA is CDR3 alone, 42 bases in frame from the first base. The junction shows trimming of 8 bases on V and 3 bases on J, plus 14 bases between the germline ends. Based on the germline V gene, the CDR1 and CDR2 sequences are MDHEN and SYDVKM. The treatment or condition label corresponds to: around 19 received Ad26.COV2.S at low or high dose, single or two shots; roughly five received placebo; per-sample allocation not given. Repertoires of vaccine and placebo recipients were sequenced from samples collected on day 63 after the first injection. Between 29 July and 7 August 2020, Cohort 1b enrolled about 27 adults aged 18-55 years at one site in Boston, USA. As a vaccine, Ad26.COV2.S was a replication-incompetent adenovirus type 26 vector that expressed a prefusion-stabilized SARS-CoV-2 spike protein derived from the original Wuhan strain.

The immunoSEQ Assay was the method used to sequence TCRbeta CDR3 regions. After extraction, genomic DNA underwent amplification by bias-controlled multiplex PCR, followed by high-throughput sequencing. On the study's bioinformatics: Collapsing and filtering of sequences were performed to quantify the absolute abundance of each unique TCRbeta CDR3 region. T cell fraction was estimated by normalization of TCRbeta template counts to usable DNA, with usable DNA being measured through amplification of reference genes present in all nucleated cells. Repertoire TCRs were annotated as SARS-CoV-2-specific when V gene, CDR3 amino acid sequence and J gene were exactly matched to a known reactive TCR set. The reference SARS-CoV-2 TCR set was derived from MIRA and filtered for enrichment in COVID-19-positive ImmuneCODE repertoires, a step that removed public or cross-reactive TCRs. Using the MIRA antigens, annotated TCRs were further analysed by specific ORF or by position within an ORF. Depth was the summed frequency of annotated unique rearrangements, while breadth was defined as annotated unique rearrangements over total unique productive rearrangements. TCR breadth was compared between groups using two-sided Wilcoxon rank-sum tests. The table comes from immuneACCESS by way of TCRdb, which keeps in-frame sequences with V and J called. Part of the clones is missing from these tables; in studies checked, under half for an unresolved V gene and the rest for unknown reasons. The D gene and trimming were derived from the DNA, and the V and J assignments and clone size from that table. The sample table records about 250,000 clones; about 90% of these occur just once. The ten largest clones add up to about 3.1% of the sample.

Worth noting for this clone: Its antigen has not been determined. The record has no base qualities; no much larger clone is one base away.

This receptor was taken from a person aged 18 to 65 who received the Ad26.COV2.S COVID-19 vaccine or a placebo. Source: peripheral blood, taken in a trial of Ad26.COV2.S vaccine versus placebo. The V and J genes are TRBV28 and TRBJ2-1, with the D gene uncertain. The CDR3: CASGPESGYNEQFF. Here is the DNA: TGTGCCAGCGGTCCGGAGTCGGGCTACAATGAGCAGTTCTTC. Reference TRBV28 and TRBJ2-1 genes cover what lies past the CDR3, so the full variable domain is DVKVTQSSRYLVKRTGEKVFLECVQDMDHENMFWYRQDPGLGLRLIYFSYDVKMKEKGDIPEGYSVSREKKERFSLILESASTNQTSMYLCASGPESGYNEQFFGPGTRLTVL.